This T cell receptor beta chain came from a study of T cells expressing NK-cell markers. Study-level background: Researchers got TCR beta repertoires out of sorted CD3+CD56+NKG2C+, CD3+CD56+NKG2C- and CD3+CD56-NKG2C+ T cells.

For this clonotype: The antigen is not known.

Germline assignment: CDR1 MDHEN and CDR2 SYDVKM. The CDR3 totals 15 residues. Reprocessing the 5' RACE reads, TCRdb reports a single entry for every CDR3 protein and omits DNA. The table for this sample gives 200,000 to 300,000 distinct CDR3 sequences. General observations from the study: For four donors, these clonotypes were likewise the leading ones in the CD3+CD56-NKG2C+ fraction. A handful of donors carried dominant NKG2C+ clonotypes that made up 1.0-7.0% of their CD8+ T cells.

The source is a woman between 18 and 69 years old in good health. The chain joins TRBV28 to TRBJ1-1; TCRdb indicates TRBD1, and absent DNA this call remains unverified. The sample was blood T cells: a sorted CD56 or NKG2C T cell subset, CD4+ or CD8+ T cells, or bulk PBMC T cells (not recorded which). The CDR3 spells CASSSTGSGNTEAFF.